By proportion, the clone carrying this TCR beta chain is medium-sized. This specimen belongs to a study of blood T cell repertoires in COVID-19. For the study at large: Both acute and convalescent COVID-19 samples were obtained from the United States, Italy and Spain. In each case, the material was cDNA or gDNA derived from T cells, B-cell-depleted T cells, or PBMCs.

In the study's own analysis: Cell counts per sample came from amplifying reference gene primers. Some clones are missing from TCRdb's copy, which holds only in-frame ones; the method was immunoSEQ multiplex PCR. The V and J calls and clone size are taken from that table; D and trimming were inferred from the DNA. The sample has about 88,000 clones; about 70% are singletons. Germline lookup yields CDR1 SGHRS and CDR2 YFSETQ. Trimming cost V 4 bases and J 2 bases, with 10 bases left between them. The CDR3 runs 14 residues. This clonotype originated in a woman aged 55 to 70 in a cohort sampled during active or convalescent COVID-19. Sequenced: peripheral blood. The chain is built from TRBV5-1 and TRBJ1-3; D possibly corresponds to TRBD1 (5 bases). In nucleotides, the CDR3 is TGCGCCAGCAGCCGGCTAGGGGCTGGAAACACCATATATTTT. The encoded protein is CASSRLGAGNTIYF. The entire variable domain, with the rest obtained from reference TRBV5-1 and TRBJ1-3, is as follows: KAGVTQTPRYLIKTRGQQVTLSCSPISGHRSVSWYQQTPGQGLQFLFEYFSETQRNKGNFPGRFSGRQFSNSRSEMNVSTLELGDSALYLCASSRLGAGNTIYFGEGSWLTVV.